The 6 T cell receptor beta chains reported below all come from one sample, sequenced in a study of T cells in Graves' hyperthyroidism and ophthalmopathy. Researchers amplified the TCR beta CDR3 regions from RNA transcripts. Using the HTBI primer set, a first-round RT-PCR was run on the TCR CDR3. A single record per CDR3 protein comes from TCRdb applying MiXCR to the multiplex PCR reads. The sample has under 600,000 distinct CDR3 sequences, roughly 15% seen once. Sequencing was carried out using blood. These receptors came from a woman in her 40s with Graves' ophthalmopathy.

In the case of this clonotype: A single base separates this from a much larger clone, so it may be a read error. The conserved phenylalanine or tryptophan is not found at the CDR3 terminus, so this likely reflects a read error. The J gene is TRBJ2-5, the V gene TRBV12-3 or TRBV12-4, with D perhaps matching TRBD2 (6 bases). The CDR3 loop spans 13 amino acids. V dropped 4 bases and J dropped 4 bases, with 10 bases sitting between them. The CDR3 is CASSYGGGETQYL. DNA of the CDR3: TGTGCCAGCAGTTATGGGGGAGGAGAGACCCAGTACCTC.

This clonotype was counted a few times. In nucleotides, the CDR3 is TGCAGCGTTGACCATCTGATTTGGAACACTGAAGCTTTCTTT. As protein: CSVDHLIWNTEAFF. The chain links TRBV29-1 to TRBJ1-1; D is undetermined. The V and J ends lost 3 bases and 1 base respectively, with 12 bases between them. CDR3 size: 14 residues. Germline V CDR1 and CDR2: SQVTM, ANQGSEA.

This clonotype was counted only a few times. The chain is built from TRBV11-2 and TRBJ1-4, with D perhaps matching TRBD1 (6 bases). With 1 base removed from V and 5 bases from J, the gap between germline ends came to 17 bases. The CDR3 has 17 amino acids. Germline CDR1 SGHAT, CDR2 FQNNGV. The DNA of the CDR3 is TGTGCCAGCAGCTTAGGTCTTACCAGGACAGTGAATGAAAAACTGTTTTTT. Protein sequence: CASSLGLTRTVNEKLFF. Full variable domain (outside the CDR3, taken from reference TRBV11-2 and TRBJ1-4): EAGVAQSPRYKIIEKRQSVAFWCNPISGHATLYWYQQILGQGPKLLIQFQNNGVVDDSQLPKDRFSAERLKGVDSTLKIQPAKLEDSAVYLCASSLGLTRTVNEKLFFGSGTQLSVL.

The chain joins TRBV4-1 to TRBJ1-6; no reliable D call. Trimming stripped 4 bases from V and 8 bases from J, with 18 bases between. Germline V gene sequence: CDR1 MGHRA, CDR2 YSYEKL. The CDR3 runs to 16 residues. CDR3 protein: CASSPVVGAEYSPLHF. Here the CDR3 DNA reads TGCGCCAGCAGCCCTGTGGTAGGCGCTGAGTATTCACCCCTCCACTTT.

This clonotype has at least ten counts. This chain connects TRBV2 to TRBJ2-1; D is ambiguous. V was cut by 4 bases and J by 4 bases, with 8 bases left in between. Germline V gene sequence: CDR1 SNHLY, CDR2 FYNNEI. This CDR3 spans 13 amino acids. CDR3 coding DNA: TGTGCCAGCAGTGTCCAACAGTACAATGAGCAGTTCTTC. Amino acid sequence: CASSVQQYNEQFF.

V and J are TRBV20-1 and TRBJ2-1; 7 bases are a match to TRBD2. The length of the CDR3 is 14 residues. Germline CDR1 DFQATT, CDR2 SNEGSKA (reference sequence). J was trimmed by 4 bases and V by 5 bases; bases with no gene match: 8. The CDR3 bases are TGCAGTGCTGGGCCGAGCGGGATTTACAATGAGCAGTTCTTC. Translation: CSAGPSGIYNEQFF.